Listed below are T cell receptor beta chains from one sample, sequenced in a study of shared clonotypes between healthy human individuals. This table comes from immunoSEQ multiplex PCR, and its TCRdb copy is limited to in-frame clones, with some not included. Seen here are 2 million to 2.5 million clones, around 93% observed once, and the top ten hold 0.3% to 0.4%. The sample taken for sequencing was naive CD4+ T cells from PBMCs. The source of these receptors is a man between 18 and 35 years old in good health. Some clones in this sample may be carry-over from other donors' samples. The conserved cysteine and the conserved F or W are not part of the CDR3 here. Each record gives: J gene, D gene, V gene, CDR3 protein. A D gene is named only where the DNA matches it firmly.

J: TRBJ2-3
D: TRBD2
V: TRBV5-1
CDR3: ASSLAMSSGPSIVSEDTQY

J: TRBJ2-6
D: NA
V: TRBV25-1
CDR3: ASSEYRKDGGVLT

J: TRBJ1-1
D: TRBD1
V: TRBV30
CDR3: AWTSLQGARKAF

J: TRBJ2-1
D: NA
V: TRBV11-3
CDR3: ASSDGQRSYNEQF

J: NA
D: NA
V: TRBV5-1
CDR3: ASSFGGSSYEQY

J: TRBJ1-5
D: NA
V: TRBV19
CDR3: ASSLVEASNQPQH

J: TRBJ1-2
D: TRBD1
V: TRBV28
CDR3: ASSLIGQGAHGYT

J: TRBJ2-2
D: NA
V: TRBV11-1
CDR3: ASSLVGRASGELF

J: TRBJ2-3
D: TRBD2
V: TRBV10-3
CDR3: AISESIASGSTDTQY

J: TRBJ2-1
D: TRBD1
V: TRBV14
CDR3: ASSQVVGRGYNEQF

J: TRBJ2-3
D: TRBD2
V: TRBV9
CDR3: ASSALGLAETVDTQY

J: TRBJ2-7
D: NA
V: TRBV6-1
CDR3: ASSDSGGLTYEQY

J: TRBJ1-1
D: NA
V: TRBV6-1
CDR3: ASSERYLNTEAF

J: TRBJ1-2
D: NA
V: TRBV7-6
CDR3: ASSLLIDTPDFNYGYT

J: TRBJ2-7
D: NA
V: TRBV5-1
CDR3: ASSLVRGTPLGSYEQY

J: TRBJ1-2
D: TRBD1
V: TRBV28
CDR3: ASSRTGAYGYT

J: TRBJ1-2
D: TRBD1
V: TRBV4-3
CDR3: ASSHLIDRGSGGYT

J: TRBJ2-2
D: TRBD2
V: TRBV28
CDR3: ATGSGRTTGELF

J: TRBJ2-7
D: NA
V: TRBV28
CDR3: ASSNQGYEQY

J: TRBJ2-2
D: TRBD2
V: TRBV11-2
CDR3: ASSRTSATGELF

J: TRBJ2-1
D: NA
V: TRBV28
CDR3: ASSFASGLSYNEQF

J: TRBJ2-1
D: NA
V: TRBV19
CDR3: ASSKLERVAHNEQF

J: TRBJ2-3
D: NA
V: TRBV27
CDR3: ASSLSGLEDTQY

J: TRBJ2-1
D: TRBD2
V: TRBV2
CDR3: ASSPGLAINEQF

J: TRBJ2-1
D: TRBD2
V: TRBV5-1
CDR3: ASSVAGNYNEQF

J: TRBJ1-2
D: TRBD1
V: TRBV9
CDR3: ASSASGKDRANYGYT

J: TRBJ2-1
D: TRBD2
V: TRBV5-1
CDR3: ASSPGPAGGGNEQF

J: TRBJ2-1
D: NA
V: TRBV7-2
CDR3: ASTAGAYNEQF